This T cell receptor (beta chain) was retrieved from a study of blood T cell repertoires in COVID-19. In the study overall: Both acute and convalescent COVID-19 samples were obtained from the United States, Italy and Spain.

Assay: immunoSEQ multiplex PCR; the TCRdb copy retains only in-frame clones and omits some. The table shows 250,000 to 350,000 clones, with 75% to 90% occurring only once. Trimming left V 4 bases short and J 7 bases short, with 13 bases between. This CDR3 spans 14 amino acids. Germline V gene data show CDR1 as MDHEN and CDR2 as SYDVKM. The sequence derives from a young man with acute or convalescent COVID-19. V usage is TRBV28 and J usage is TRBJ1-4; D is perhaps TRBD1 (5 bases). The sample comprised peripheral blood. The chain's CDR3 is CASSSGSLSEKLFF. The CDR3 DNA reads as TGTGCCAGCAGTTCAGGGTCATTGAGTGAAAAACTGTTTTTT.